These 5 T cell receptor beta chains were all obtained from the same sample, sequenced in a study of blood T cell repertoires in COVID-19. The assay was immunoSEQ multiplex PCR, and TCRdb's table has in-frame clones only and misses some. Of about 190,000 clones in the sample, approximately 88% were seen once. Sequencing was carried out using PBMCs or T cells enriched from blood (not recorded which). The receptor set was obtained from a woman aged 25 to 39 who had recovered from COVID-19.

This sequence joins TRBV9 and TRBJ1-2, with D unresolved. Trimming left V 0 bases short and J 2 bases short, with 11 bases between. This CDR3 spans 15 amino acids. Germline V CDR1 and CDR2: SGDLS, YYNGEE. For the CDR3, the DNA is TGTGCCAGCAGCGTAGAGTATGGCGGAAACTATGGCTACACCTTC. It codes for CASSVEYGGNYGYTF.

In this sample, this clone turned up a few times. The chain couples TRBV7-8 to TRBJ1-2; D call uncertain. The CDR3 is made up of 15 amino acids. Germline V lookup: CDR1 SGHVS, CDR2 FQNEAQ. Trimming cost V 5 bases and J 3 bases, with 16 bases left between them. CDR3 sequence reads: CASSPAVLRDYGYTF. CDR3 DNA: TGTGCCAGCAGCCCCGCCGTCCTCCGGGACTATGGCTACACCTTC.

V is TRBV18 and J is TRBJ2-5, with TRBD1 identical over 9 bases. The CDR3 runs to 16 residues. The germline V gene encodes CDR1 KGHSH and CDR2 LQKENI. V shed 1 base and J 2 bases; nucleotides not matched to a gene: 5. The CDR3, as DNA: TGTGCCAGCTCACCACTAGCGGACAGGGGACAAGAGACCCAGTACTTC. Amino acids: CASSPLADRGQETQYF.

This clone was counted only a few times. The chain employs TRBV5-1 and TRBJ1-5, with 10 bases lining up with TRBD1. The CDR3 is 16 amino acids. Trimming removed 0 bases from V and 3 bases from J; junction bases left unmatched: 3. CDR1 is SGHRS, CDR2 YFSETQ, per germline. CDR3 protein: CASSLEGQGPNQPQHF. CDR3 bases: TGCGCCAGCAGCTTGGAGGGACAGGGGCCCAATCAGCCCCAGCATTTT.

The rearrangement links TRBV28 to TRBJ2-3; TRBD1 aligns across 7 bases. This CDR3 has 18 amino acids. V lost 4 bases, J lost 0 bases, and 13 bases stayed unmatched. Per germline, CDR1 MDHEN and CDR2 SYDVKM. The CDR3 loop is CASSSRRIRDSSTDTQYF. The CDR3 nucleotides are TGTGCCAGCAGTTCGCGCCGAATCCGGGACAGTAGCACAGATACGCAGTATTTT.